This TCR beta chain was captured by sequencing in a study of control samples from healthy donors and cancer patients. The CDR3 runs to 18 residues. V trimming: 0 bases; J trimming: 4 bases; junction bases outside the gene matches: 9. Germline values: CDR1 MGHRA, CDR2 YSYEKL. The assay was immunoSEQ multiplex PCR, and TCRdb's table has in-frame clones only and misses some. The sample holds some 70,000 clones; 75% to 85% are singletons and the top ten take 15% to 18%. Sample: blood. The TCR originated in a man aged 60 to 69 in good health. This chain connects TRBV4-1 to TRBJ2-5; 12 bases align to TRBD1. CDR3 sequence reads: CASSQDPPGTGGRETQYF. The CDR3, as DNA: TGCGCCAGCAGCCAAGATCCCCCCGGGACAGGGGGCCGAGAGACCCAGTACTTC.